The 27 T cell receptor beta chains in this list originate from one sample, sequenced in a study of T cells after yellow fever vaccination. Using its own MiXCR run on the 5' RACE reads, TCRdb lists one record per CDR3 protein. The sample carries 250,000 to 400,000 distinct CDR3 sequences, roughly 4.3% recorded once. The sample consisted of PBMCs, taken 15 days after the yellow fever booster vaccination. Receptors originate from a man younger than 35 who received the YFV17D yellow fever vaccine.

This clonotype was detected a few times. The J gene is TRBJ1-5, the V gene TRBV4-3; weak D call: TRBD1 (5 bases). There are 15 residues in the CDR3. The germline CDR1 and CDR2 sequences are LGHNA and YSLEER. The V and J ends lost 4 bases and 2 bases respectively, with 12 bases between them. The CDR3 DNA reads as TGCGCCAGCAGCCCCTGGTGGGGCGGCAATCAGCCCCAGCATTTT. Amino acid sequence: CASSPWWGGNQPQHF.

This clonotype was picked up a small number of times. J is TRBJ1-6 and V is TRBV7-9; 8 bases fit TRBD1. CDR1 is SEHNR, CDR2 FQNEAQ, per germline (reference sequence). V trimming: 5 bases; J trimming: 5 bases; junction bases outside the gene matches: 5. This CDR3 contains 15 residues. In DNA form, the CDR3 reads TGTGCCAGCAGCCTACGGACAGGGCATAATTCACCCCTCCACTTT. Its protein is CASSLRTGHNSPLHF.

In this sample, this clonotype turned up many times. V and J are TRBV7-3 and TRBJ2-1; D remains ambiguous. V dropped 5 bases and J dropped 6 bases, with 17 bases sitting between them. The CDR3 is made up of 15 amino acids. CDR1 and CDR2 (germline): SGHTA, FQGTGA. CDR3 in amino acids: CASSLDPDPPNEQFF. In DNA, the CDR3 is TGTGCCAGCAGCCTGGACCCAGACCCACCCAATGAGCAGTTCTTC.

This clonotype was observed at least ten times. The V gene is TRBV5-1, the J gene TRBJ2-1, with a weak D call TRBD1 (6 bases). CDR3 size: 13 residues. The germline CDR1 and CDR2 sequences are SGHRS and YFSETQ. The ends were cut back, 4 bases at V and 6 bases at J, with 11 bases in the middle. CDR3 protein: CASSLTGFNEQFF. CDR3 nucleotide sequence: TGCGCCAGCAGCCTTACAGGGTTCAATGAGCAGTTCTTC.

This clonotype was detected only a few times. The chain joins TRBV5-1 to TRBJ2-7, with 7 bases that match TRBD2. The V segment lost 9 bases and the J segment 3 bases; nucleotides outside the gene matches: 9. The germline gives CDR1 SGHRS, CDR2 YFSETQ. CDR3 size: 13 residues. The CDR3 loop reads CAMPLGGSYEQYF. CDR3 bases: TGCGCCATGCCCCTGGGCGGGAGCTACGAGCAGTACTTC.

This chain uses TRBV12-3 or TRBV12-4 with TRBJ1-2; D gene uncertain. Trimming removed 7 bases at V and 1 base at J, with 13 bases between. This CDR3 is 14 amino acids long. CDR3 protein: CASKTTGFNYGYTF. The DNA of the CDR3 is TGTGCCAGCAAAACGACGGGGTTTAACTATGGCTACACCTTC.

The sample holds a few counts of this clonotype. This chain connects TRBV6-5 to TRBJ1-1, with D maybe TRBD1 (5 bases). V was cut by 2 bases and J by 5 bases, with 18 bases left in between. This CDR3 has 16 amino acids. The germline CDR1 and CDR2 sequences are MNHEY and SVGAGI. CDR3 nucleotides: TGTGCCAGCAGTTACGGGACCGCCGGAGCTCTGACTGAAGCTTTCTTT. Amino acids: CASSYGTAGALTEAFF.

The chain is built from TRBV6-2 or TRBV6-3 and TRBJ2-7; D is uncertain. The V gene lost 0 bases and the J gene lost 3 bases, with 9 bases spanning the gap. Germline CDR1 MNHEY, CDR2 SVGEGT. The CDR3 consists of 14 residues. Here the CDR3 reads CASSYSAVFYEQYF. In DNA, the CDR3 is TGTGCCAGCAGTTACTCGGCGGTCTTCTACGAGCAGTACTTC.

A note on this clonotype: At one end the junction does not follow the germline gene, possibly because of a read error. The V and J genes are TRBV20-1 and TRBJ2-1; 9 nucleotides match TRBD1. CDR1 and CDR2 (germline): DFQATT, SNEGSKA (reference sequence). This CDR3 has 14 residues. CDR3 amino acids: CSAIGTGQGDEQLF. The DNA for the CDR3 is TGCAGTGCTATCGGGACAGGGCAAGGCGATGAGCAGCTCTTC.

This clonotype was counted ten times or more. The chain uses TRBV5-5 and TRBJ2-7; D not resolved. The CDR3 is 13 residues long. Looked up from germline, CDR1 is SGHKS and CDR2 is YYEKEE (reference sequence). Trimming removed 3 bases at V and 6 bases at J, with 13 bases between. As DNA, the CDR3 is TGTGCCAGCAGCTCGACCCCGGGTGGCGAGCAGTACGTC. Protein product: CASSSTPGGEQYV.

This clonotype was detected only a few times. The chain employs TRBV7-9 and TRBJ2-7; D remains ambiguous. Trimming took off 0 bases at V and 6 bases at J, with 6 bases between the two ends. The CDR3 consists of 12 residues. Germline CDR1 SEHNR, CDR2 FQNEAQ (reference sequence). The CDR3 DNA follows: TGTGCCAGCAGCTTAGCCCCCGCCGAGCAGTACGTC. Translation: CASSLAPAEQYV.

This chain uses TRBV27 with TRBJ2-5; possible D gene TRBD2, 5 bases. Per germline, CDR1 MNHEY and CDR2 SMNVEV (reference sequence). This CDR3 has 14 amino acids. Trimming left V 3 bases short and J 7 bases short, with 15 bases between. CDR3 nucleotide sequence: TGTGCCAGCAGTTTTCTTGCTGGAGAGGGGACCCAGTACTTC. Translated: CASSFLAGEGTQYF.

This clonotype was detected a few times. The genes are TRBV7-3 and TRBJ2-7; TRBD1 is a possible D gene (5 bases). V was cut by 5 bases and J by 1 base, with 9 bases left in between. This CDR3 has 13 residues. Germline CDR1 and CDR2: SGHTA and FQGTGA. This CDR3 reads CASSLRVSYEQYV. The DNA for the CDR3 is TGTGCCAGCAGCCTCAGGGTTTCCTACGAGCAGTACGTC.

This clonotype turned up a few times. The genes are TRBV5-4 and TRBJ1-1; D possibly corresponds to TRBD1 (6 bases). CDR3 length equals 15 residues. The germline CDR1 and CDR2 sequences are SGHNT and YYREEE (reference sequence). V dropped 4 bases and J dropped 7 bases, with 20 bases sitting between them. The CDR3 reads CASSRLGQGRFEAFF. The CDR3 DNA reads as TGTGCCAGCAGCCGGCTCGGGCAGGGGAGGTTTGAAGCTTTCTTT.

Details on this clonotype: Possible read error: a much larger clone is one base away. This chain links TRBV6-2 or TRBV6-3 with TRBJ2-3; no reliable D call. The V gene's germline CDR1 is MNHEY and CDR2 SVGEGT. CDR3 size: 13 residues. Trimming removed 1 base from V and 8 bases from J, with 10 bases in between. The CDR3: CASSYLGIVTQYF. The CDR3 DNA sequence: TGTGCCAGCAGTTACTTGGGGATAGTTACGCAGTATTTT.

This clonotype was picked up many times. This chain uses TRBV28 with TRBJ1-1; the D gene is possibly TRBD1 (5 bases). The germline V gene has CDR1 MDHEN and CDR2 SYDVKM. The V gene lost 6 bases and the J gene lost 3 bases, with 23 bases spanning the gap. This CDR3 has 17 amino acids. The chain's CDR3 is CASSRTRWGSGDTEAFF. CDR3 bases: TGTGCCAGCAGCCGAACCCGATGGGGGAGTGGAGACACTGAAGCTTTCTTT.

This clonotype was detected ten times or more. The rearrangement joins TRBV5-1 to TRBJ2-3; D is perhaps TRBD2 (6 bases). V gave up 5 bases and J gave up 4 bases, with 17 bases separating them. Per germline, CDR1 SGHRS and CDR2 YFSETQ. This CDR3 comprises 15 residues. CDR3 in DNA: TGCGCCAGCAGTTTGAGTCCCGGGGGTGCAGATACGCAGTATTTT. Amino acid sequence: CASSLSPGGADTQYF.

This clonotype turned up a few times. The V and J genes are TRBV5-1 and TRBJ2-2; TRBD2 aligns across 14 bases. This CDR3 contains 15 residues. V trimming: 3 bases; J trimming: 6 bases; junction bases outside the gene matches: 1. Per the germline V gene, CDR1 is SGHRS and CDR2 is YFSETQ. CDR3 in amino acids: CASSSTSGGAGELFF. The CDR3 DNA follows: TGCGCCAGCAGCTCGACTAGCGGGGGGGCCGGGGAGCTGTTTTTT.

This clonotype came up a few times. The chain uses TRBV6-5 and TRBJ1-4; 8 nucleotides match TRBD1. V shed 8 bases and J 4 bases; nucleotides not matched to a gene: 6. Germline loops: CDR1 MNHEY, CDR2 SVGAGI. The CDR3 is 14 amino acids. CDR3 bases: TGTGCCAGCGGGAGAGACAGGGGTAATGAAAAACTGTTTTTT. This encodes CASGRDRGNEKLFF.

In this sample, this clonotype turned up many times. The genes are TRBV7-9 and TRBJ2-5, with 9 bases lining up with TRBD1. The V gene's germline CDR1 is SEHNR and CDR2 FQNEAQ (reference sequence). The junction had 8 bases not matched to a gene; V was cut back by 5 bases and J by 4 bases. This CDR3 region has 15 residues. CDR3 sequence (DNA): TGTGCCAGCAGCCTAGGGACAGGGCGGCCAGAGACCCAGTACTTC. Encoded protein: CASSLGTGRPETQYF.

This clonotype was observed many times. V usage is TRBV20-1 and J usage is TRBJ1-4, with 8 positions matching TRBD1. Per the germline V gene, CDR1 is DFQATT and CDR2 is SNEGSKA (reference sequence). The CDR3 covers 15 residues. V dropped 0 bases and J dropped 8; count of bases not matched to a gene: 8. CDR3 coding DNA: TGCAGTGCTAGAGATCGAGACAGGGGCTCCGAAAAACTGTTTTTT. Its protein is CSARDRDRGSEKLFF.

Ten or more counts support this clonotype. DNA for the CDR3: TGCGCCAGCAGCTTGTCTCCTCCGAACACTGAAGCTTTCTTT. This sequence encodes CASSLSPPNTEAFF. The genes are TRBV5-1 and TRBJ1-1; no clear D. CDR1 is SGHRS and CDR2 is YFSETQ in the germline V gene. V shed 1 base and J shed 1 base, with 8 bases lying between them. The CDR3 totals 14 residues.

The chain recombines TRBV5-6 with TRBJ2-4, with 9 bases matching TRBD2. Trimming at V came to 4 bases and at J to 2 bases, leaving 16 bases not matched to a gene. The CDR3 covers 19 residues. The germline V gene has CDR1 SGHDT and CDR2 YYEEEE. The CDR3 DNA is TGTGCCAGCAGCCGAACCCTGGCGGGGGGGCCAACATCCAAAAACATTCAGTACTTC. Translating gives CASSRTLAGGPTSKNIQYF.

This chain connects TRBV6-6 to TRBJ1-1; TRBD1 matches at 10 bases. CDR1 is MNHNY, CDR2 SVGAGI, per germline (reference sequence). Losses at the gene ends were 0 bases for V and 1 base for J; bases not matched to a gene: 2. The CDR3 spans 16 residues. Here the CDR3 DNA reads TGTGCCAGCAGTTACTCGACAGGGGGCGGGAACACTGAAGCTTTCTTT. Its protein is CASSYSTGGGNTEAFF.

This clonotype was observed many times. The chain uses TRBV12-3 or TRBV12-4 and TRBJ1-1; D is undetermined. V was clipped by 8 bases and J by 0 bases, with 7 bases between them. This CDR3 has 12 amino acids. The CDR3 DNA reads TGTGCCAGCGGTCGCTTGAACACTGAAGCTTTCTTT. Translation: CASGRLNTEAFF.

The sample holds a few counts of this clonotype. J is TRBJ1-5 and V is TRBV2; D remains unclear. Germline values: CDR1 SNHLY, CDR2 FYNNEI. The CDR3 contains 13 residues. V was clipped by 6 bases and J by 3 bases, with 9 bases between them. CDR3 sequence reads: CASSPDANQPQHF. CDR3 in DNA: TGTGCCAGCAGCCCTGACGCCAATCAGCCCCAGCATTTT.

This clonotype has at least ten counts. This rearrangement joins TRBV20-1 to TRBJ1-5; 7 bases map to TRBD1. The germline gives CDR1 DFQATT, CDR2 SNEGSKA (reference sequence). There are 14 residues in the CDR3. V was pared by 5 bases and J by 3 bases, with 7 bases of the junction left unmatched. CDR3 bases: TGCAGTGCTCTCCCGGGACAGCTCAATCAGCCCCAGCATTTT. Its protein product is CSALPGQLNQPQHF.